The 23 T cell receptor beta chains in this list originate from one sample, sequenced in a study of Ad26.COV2.S vaccination and SARS-CoV-2 variants. Assay used: immunoSEQ multiplex PCR; TCRdb lists only in-frame clones, some missing. The data contain roughly 700,000 clones, 70% to 90% of them singletons. Treatment of the sample: roughly 20 received Ad26.COV2.S at low or high dose, single or two shots; 5 received placebo; per-sample allocation not given. Sampling was performed 63 days after the first vaccine or placebo injection. The material was peripheral blood, obtained in a trial of Ad26.COV2.S vaccine versus placebo. Receptors originate from a person aged 18 to 65 who received the Ad26.COV2.S COVID-19 vaccine or a placebo.

The chain recombines TRBV19 with TRBJ2-3; no reliable D call. Germline V gene lookup returns CDR1 LNHDA and CDR2 SQIVND (reference sequence). The CDR3 consists of 13 residues. The V and J ends lost 6 bases and 3 bases respectively, with 10 bases between them. The CDR3 DNA reads TGTGCCAGTAGGAATGGCGGTACAGATACGCAGTATTTT. It translates to CASRNGGTDTQYF.

V usage is TRBV19 and J usage is TRBJ1-1; possibly TRBD1 for D (5 bases). Germline CDR1 LNHDA, CDR2 SQIVND (reference sequence). The CDR3 is 13 amino acids. The V gene lost 3 bases and the J gene lost 4 bases, with 9 bases spanning the gap. The CDR3 sequence: CASSMGGPTEAFF. The CDR3 DNA sequence: TGTGCCAGTAGTATGGGGGGTCCCACTGAAGCTTTCTTT.

The gene calls are TRBV5-4 and TRBJ1-2, with D perhaps matching TRBD1 (6 bases). The germline V gene has CDR1 SGHNT and CDR2 YYREEE (reference sequence). The CDR3 is 13 amino acids. V was trimmed by 1 base and J by 8 bases, leaving 12 bases between them. The CDR3 DNA reads as TGTGCCAGCAGCTTGTACAGGGAGAAGGGCTACACCTTC. Its translation: CASSLYREKGYTF.

This chain uses TRBV5-1 with TRBJ2-5, with no clear D. This CDR3 contains 11 residues. From germline, CDR1 is SGHRS and CDR2 YFSETQ. V lost 2 bases and J 5 bases, leaving 4 bases between the germline ends. The CDR3 DNA is TGCGCCAGCAGCTTCTCGGAGACCCAGTACTTC. Its protein product is CASSFSETQYF.

V is TRBV7-9 and J is TRBJ2-5; tentative D call: TRBD2 (5 bases). The CDR3 loop spans 15 amino acids. From germline, CDR1 is SEHNR and CDR2 FQNEAQ (reference sequence). The V end was cut by 5 bases, the J end by 4 bases, with 17 bases between. The CDR3 here is CASSRATGEGETQYF. In DNA form, the CDR3 reads TGTGCCAGCAGCCGAGCCACGGGTGAGGGAGAGACCCAGTACTTC.

V and J are TRBV7-2 and TRBJ1-4; 7 bases line up with TRBD1. This CDR3 region has 13 residues. With 4 bases clipped from V and 7 bases from J, the junction kept 3 bases outside the gene matches. Germline V CDR1 and CDR2: SGHTA, FQGNSA. The CDR3 spells CASSWAGGEKLFF. DNA of the CDR3: TGTGCCAGCAGCTGGGCAGGGGGTGAAAAACTGTTTTTT.

The chain joins TRBV23-1 to TRBJ2-5; 10 nucleotides align to TRBD1. TRBV23-1 is assigned to the ORF class and has an uncertain function. The CDR3 length is 17 residues. V lost 0 bases, J lost 5 bases, and 9 bases stayed unmatched. The CDR3 reads CASSQSWGDRGRETQYF. CDR3 nucleotides: TGCGCCAGCAGTCAATCGTGGGGGGACAGGGGACGGGAGACCCAGTACTTC.

The chain is built from TRBV4-3 and TRBJ1-2; 8 bases align to TRBD1. The CDR3 runs 16 residues. V lost 3 bases and J lost 8; bases outside the gene matches: 14. CDR1 LGHNA and CDR2 YSLEER come from the germline V gene. The CDR3 nucleotides are TGCGCCAGCAGCCAGGGGCCAGGGGGCGCCCCGGTAGGCTACACCTTC. Its translation: CASSQGPGGAPVGYTF.

The J gene is TRBJ2-1, the V gene TRBV7-2; 8 bases line up with TRBD1. Losses at the gene ends were 5 bases for V and 1 base for J; bases not matched to a gene: 7. Germline values: CDR1 SGHTA, CDR2 FQGNSA. There are 16 residues in the CDR3. The CDR3 is CASSKDRVGSYNEQFF. The CDR3 DNA reads as TGTGCCAGCAGCAAGGACAGGGTCGGGTCCTACAATGAGCAGTTCTTC.

The chain's CDR3 is CASSQTSGPTYEQYF. CDR3 DNA sequence: TGTGCCAGCAGTCAGACTAGCGGGCCAACCTACGAGCAGTACTTC. The chain is built from TRBV6-6 and TRBJ2-7, with 10 bases lining up with TRBD2. The germline gives CDR1 MNHNY, CDR2 SVGAGI (reference sequence). V was clipped by 5 bases and J by 2 bases; unmatched bases: 6. The CDR3 runs to 15 residues.

The sample holds one count of this clone. The chain carries TRBV7-9 and TRBJ2-1; D ambiguous. Germline V gene lookup returns CDR1 SEHNR and CDR2 FQNEAQ (reference sequence). This CDR3 has 12 residues. V was cut by 1 base and J by 8 bases, with 6 bases left in between. The CDR3 region has the DNA TGTGCCAGCAGCTTAGGAAGTCATGAGCAGTTCTTC. Translating it yields CASSLGSHEQFF.

This chain joins TRBV7-2 and TRBJ2-5; tentative D call: TRBD1 (6 bases). Trimming removed 5 bases at V and 5 bases at J, with 12 bases between. CDR1 is SGHTA and CDR2 is FQGNSA in the germline V gene. The CDR3 length is 13 residues. The CDR3: CASSAQGRETQYF. The CDR3, as DNA: TGTGCCAGCAGCGCACAGGGAAGGGAGACCCAGTACTTC. The variable domain in full, with the rest retrieved from reference TRBV7-2 and TRBJ2-5, is GAGVSQSPSNKVTEKGKDVELRCDPISGHTALYWYRQSLGQGLEFLIYFQGNSAPDKSGLPSDRFSAERTGGSVSTLTIQRTQQEDSAVYLCASSAQGRETQYFGPGTRLLVL.

V is TRBV24-1 and J is TRBJ2-7, with 11 bases lining up with TRBD2. Germline CDR1 reads KGHDR; CDR2 reads SFDVKD. CDR3 length: 15 amino acids. V lost 4 bases to trimming and J lost 0 bases; unmatched junction nucleotides: 1. CDR3 region: CATSEGTSGSYEQYF. CDR3 bases: TGTGCCACCAGTGAAGGGACTAGCGGCTCCTACGAGCAGTACTTC.

The CDR3 sequence: CASSMTPQRYASYEQYF. The CDR3 nucleotides read TGTGCCAGTAGTATGACGCCTCAGCGGTACGCCTCCTACGAGCAGTACTTC. This chain joins TRBV19 and TRBJ2-7; D perhaps matches TRBD2 (5 bases). The CDR3 runs to 17 residues. In germline, CDR1 is LNHDA, CDR2 SQIVND (reference sequence). The V end was cut by 3 bases, the J end by 0 bases, with 18 bases between.

The chain carries TRBV5-1 and TRBJ2-7; D call uncertain. This CDR3 comprises 16 residues. Per germline, CDR1 SGHRS and CDR2 YFSETQ. V was cut by 4 bases and J by 3 bases, with 20 bases left in between. CDR3 coding DNA: TGCGCCAGCAGCATCGACGGCGCGTTACCCATCTACGAGCAGTACTTC. Translated: CASSIDGALPIYEQYF.

The V gene is TRBV11-3, the J gene TRBJ1-4; tentative D call: TRBD1 (6 bases). Germline V lookup: CDR1 SGHNT, CDR2 YENEEA. The V end lost 0 bases, the J end lost 3 bases, and 17 bases lay between the germline ends. CDR3 length equals 18 residues. The chain's CDR3 is CASSLDGGGDVANEKLFF. The CDR3 DNA follows: TGTGCCAGCAGCTTAGATGGGGGGGGCGACGTAGCTAATGAAAAACTGTTTTTT.

As to this clone: Given a much more abundant clone one base away, this may be a read error. Distinct nucleotide sequences in the sample also encode this CDR3. The CDR3 spells CASSPGSYEQYF. The CDR3 coding sequence is TGTGCCAGCAGCCCGGGATCCTACGAGCAGTACTTC. The V gene is TRBV6-2 or TRBV6-3, the J gene TRBJ2-7, with D possibly being TRBD2 (5 bases). CDR3 length: 12 residues. The V end lost 6 bases, the J end lost 1 base, and 7 bases lay between the germline ends. Germline lookup yields CDR1 MNHEY and CDR2 SVGEGT.

This chain links TRBV10-3 with TRBJ2-5, with TRBD1 identical over 8 bases. Germline lookup yields CDR1 ENHRY and CDR2 SYGVKD. The CDR3 loop spans 15 amino acids. J was trimmed by 4 bases and V by 0 bases; bases with no gene match: 4. Here the CDR3 reads CAISESTGAGETQYF. In DNA, the CDR3 is TGTGCCATCAGTGAGTCGACAGGGGCAGGAGAGACCCAGTACTTC.

This chain uses TRBV12-5 with TRBJ2-3; 7 bases align to TRBD2. The CDR3 covers 16 residues. The germline gives CDR1 LGHNT, CDR2 FRNRAP. Trimming cost V 0 bases and J 6 bases; bases outside gene matches: 9. The CDR3 sequence is CASGLVLGGSADTQYF. CDR3 nucleotide sequence: TGTGCTAGTGGTTTGGTACTCGGCGGGAGCGCGGATACGCAGTATTTT.

Remarks on this clone: In the same sample, other DNA sequences code for this CDR3. The chain carries TRBV6-5 and TRBJ2-3; 7 bases are shared with TRBD1. Trimming took 4 bases from V and 3 from J; bases not matched to a gene: 4. Germline V gene data show CDR1 as MNHEY and CDR2 as SVGAGI. This CDR3 contains 14 residues. CDR3 sequence reads: CASSSRTGTDTQYF. DNA of the CDR3: TGTGCCAGCAGTTCCCGGACAGGTACAGATACGCAGTATTTT.

This chain uses TRBV27 with TRBJ2-2, with TRBD2 matching 11 bases. This CDR3 spans 15 amino acids. Per germline, CDR1 MNHEY and CDR2 SMNVEV (reference sequence). The V gene end was trimmed by 7 bases and the J gene end by 1 base; junction bases not matched to a gene: 2. The CDR3, as DNA: TGTGCCAGCATGGGGACTAGCGGGAACACCGGGGAGCTGTTTTTT. This sequence encodes CASMGTSGNTGELFF.

This chain joins TRBV7-2 and TRBJ1-1; TRBD1 matches 10 bases. Germline CDR1 reads SGHTA; CDR2 reads FQGNSA. Losses at the gene ends were 5 bases for V and 7 bases for J; bases not matched to a gene: 7. This CDR3 spans 14 amino acids. Written as DNA, the CDR3 is TGTGCCAGCAGCCGTGGACAGGGGGGGAGTGAAGCTTTCTTT. Its protein product is CASSRGQGGSEAFF.

This clone occurred once. This chain links TRBV29-1 with TRBJ1-1; 8 nucleotides match TRBD1. V trimming: 4 bases; J trimming: 2 bases; junction bases outside the gene matches: 12. The CDR3 runs to 16 residues. The germline V gene encodes CDR1 SQVTM and CDR2 ANQGSEA. The DNA of the CDR3 is TGCAGCGTTGCTGACAGGGGCCCTAACTTTAACACTGAAGCTTTCTTT. Its protein product is CSVADRGPNFNTEAFF.